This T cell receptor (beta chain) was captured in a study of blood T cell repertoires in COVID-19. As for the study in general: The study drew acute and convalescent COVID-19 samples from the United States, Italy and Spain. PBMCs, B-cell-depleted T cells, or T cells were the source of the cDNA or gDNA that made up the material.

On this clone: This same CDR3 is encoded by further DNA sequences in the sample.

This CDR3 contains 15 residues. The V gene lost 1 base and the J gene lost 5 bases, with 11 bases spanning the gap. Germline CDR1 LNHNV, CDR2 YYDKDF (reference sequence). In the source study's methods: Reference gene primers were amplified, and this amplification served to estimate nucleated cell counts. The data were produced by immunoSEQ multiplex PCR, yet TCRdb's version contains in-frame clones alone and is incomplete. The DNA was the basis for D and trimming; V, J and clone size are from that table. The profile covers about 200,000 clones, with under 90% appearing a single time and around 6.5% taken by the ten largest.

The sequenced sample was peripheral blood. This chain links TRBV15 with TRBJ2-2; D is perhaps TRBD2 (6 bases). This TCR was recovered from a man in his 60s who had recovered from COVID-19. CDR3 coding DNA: TGTGCCACCAGCAGAGGAGGACTATCGACCGGGGAGCTGTTTTTT. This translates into CATSRGGLSTGELFF.